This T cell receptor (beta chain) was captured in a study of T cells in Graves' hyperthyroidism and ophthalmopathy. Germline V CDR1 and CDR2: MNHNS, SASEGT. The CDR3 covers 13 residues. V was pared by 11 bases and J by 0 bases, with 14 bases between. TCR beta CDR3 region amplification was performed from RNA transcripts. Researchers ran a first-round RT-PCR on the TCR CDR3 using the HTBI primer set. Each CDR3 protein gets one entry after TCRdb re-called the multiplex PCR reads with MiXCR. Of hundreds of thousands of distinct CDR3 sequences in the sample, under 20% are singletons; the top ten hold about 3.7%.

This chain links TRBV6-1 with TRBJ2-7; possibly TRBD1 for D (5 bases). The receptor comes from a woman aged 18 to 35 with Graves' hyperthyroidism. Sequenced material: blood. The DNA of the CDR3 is TGTGCCGCCTCGGACAACAACTCCTACGAGCAGTACTTC. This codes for CAASDNNSYEQYF.